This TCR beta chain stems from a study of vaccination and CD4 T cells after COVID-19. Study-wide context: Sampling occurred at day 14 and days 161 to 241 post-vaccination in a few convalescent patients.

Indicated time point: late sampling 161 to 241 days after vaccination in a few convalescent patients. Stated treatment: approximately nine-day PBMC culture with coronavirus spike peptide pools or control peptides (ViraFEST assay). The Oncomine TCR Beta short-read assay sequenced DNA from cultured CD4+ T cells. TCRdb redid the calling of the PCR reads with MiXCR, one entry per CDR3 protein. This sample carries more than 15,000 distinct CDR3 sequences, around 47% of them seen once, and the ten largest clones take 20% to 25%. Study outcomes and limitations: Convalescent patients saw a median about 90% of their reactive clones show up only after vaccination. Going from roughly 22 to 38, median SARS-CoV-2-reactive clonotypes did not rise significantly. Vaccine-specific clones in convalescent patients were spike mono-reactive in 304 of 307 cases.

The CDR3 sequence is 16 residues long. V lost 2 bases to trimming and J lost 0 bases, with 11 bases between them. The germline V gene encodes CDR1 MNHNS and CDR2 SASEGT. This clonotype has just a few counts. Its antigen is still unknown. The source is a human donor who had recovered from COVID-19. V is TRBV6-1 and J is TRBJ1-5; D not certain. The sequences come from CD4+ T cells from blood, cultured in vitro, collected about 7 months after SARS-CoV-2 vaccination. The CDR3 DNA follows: TGTGCCAGCAGTGAAAACCCTTGGGGTAGCAATCAGCCCCAGCATTTT. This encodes CASSENPWGSNQPQHF.